This section outlines one TCR beta chain sequence together with its context. This record belongs to a study of blood T cell repertoires in COVID-19. On the study more broadly: The origin of the acute and convalescent COVID-19 samples was the United States, Italy and Spain. PBMCs, B-cell-depleted T cells, or T cells provided the cDNA or gDNA that made up the material.

In the authors' workflow: Amplification from reference gene primers served as the basis for estimated nucleated cell counts. Using immunoSEQ multiplex PCR, the repertoire was profiled, and TCRdb retains in-frame clones only, with some absent. V and J calls and clone size follow that table, whereas D and trimming were derived from the DNA. The top ten hold around 3% of the sample, which has 200,000 to 250,000 clones, about 85% seen once. The junction had 7 bases not matched to a gene; V was cut back by 5 bases and J by 0 bases. The CDR3 is 16 amino acids. CDR1 and CDR2 from the germline V gene are SEHNR and FQNEAQ (reference sequence).

What was sequenced was peripheral blood. This sequence joins TRBV7-9 and TRBJ1-3; the match to TRBD1 covers 7 bases. The sequence derives from a man in his fifties or sixties who had recovered from COVID-19. CDR3 sequence: CASSRTQGVSGNTIYF. The DNA of the CDR3 is TGTGCCAGCAGCCGGACCCAGGGGGTCTCTGGAAACACCATATATTTT. Variable domain in full (rest from reference TRBV7-9 and TRBJ1-3): DTGVSQNPRHKITKRGQNVTFRCDPISEHNRLYWYRQTLGQGPEFLTYFQNEAQLEKSRLLSDRFSAERPKGSFSTLEIQRTEQGDSAMYLCASSRTQGVSGNTIYFGEGSWLTVV.